Listed here are 7 T cell receptor beta chains from one sample, sequenced in a study of T cells in Graves' hyperthyroidism and ophthalmopathy. The TCR beta CDR3 regions underwent amplification using RNA transcripts as the source. HTBI primers were employed in a first-round RT-PCR of the TCR CDR3. TCRdb recomputed calls from the multiplex PCR reads with MiXCR, one row per CDR3 protein. This table holds under 600,000 distinct CDR3 sequences, approximately 15% found once. The sequenced material came from blood. These receptors all stem from a woman aged 40 to 50 with Graves' ophthalmopathy.

This clonotype was seen many times. The V call is TRBV2, the J call TRBJ2-3; a weak D match, TRBD2 (5 bases). The CDR3 contains 12 residues. CDR1 is SNHLY and CDR2 is FYNNEI in the germline V gene. The CDR3 nucleotides read TGTGTTTCCGAGCGGTGGGCAGATACGCAGTATTTT. Protein product: CVSERWADTQYF. Drawing the rest from reference TRBV2 and TRBJ2-3, the complete variable domain is EPEVTQTPSHQVTQMGQEVILRCVPISNHLYFYWYRQILGQKVEFLVSFYNNEISEKSEIFDDQFSVERPDGSNFTLKIRSTKLEDSAMYFCVSERWADTQYFGPGTRLTVL.

This clonotype was found a few times. This chain uses TRBV30 with TRBJ2-3; TRBD2 matches at 8 bases. Germline V lookup: CDR1 GTSNPN, CDR2 SVGIG (reference sequence). V trimming: 0 bases; J trimming: 0 bases; junction bases outside the gene matches: 11. The CDR3 extends over 18 amino acids. This CDR3 reads CAWSVPLSGGTSTDTQYF. In DNA, the CDR3 is TGTGCCTGGAGTGTACCACTCTCGGGGGGGACTAGCACAGATACGCAGTATTTT.

This clonotype was recorded at least ten times. V usage is TRBV5-1 and J usage is TRBJ2-1, with TRBD1 matching over 10 bases. Germline V gene lookup returns CDR1 SGHRS and CDR2 YFSETQ. Germline trimming cut 4 bases from V and 9 bases from J; bases unmatched to any gene: 7. The CDR3 extends over 14 amino acids. The CDR3 sequence is CASSRDRGGTEQFF. In DNA, the CDR3 is TGCGCCAGCAGCCGGGACAGGGGAGGTACTGAGCAGTTCTTC.

This clonotype was seen many times. The chain has TRBV6-5 and TRBJ1-2, with D perhaps TRBD1 (6 bases). This CDR3 comprises 17 residues. The germline V and J ends were trimmed by 0 bases and 2 bases, with 16 bases remaining between them. The V gene's germline CDR1 is MNHEY and CDR2 SVGAGI. The DNA for the CDR3 is TGTGCCAGCAGTTACTCCAAAGTACAGGGAGGGAACTATGGCTACACCTTC. It specifies CASSYSKVQGGNYGYTF.

On this clonotype: A junction boundary mismatches the germline segment, possibly from a read error. The chain joins TRBV11-1 to TRBJ1-1; D ambiguous. Germline-derived CDR1 and CDR2 are SGHAT and FQDESV (reference sequence). The CDR3 has 15 amino acids. In DNA, the CDR3 is TGTGCCAGCAGCTCCCTGATGCAGCCGAACACTGAAGCTTCCTTT. Protein: CASSSLMQPNTEASF.

This clonotype was recorded many times. The chain couples TRBV11-2 to TRBJ1-1, with D maybe TRBD1 (5 bases). The CDR3 loop spans 15 amino acids. The ends were cut back, 4 bases at V and 0 bases at J, with 12 bases in the middle. Germline CDR1 SGHAT, CDR2 FQNNGV. The CDR3 reads CASSSLAGMNTEAFF. The CDR3 DNA reads as TGTGCCAGCAGCTCCCTGGCAGGGATGAACACTGAAGCTTTCTTT.

This clonotype was counted many times. J is TRBJ1-2 and V is TRBV3-1; D gene ambiguous. The V end lost 4 bases, the J end lost 0 bases, and 9 bases lay between the germline ends. This CDR3 is 14 amino acids long. Looked up from germline, CDR1 is LGHDT and CDR2 is YNNKEL (reference sequence). The CDR3 DNA is TGTGCCAGCAGCCGGCCCCCAGCTAACTATGGCTACACCTTC. It is translated as CASSRPPANYGYTF.